This T cell receptor beta chain came from a study of monozygotic twins with inflammatory bowel disease. The authors isolated total RNA from whole blood without sorting T cells. Two rounds of nested PCR, of about 16 and 10 cycles, were run on TCRalpha and TCRbeta cDNA. TCRdb re-called the 5' RACE reads, yielding one record per CDR3 amino acid sequence without DNA. In total, the table holds about 380,000 distinct CDR3 sequences. CDR1 is MNHEY and CDR2 is SMNVEV in the germline V gene (reference sequence). This CDR3 contains 16 residues. The chain links TRBV27 to TRBJ2-3; with no DNA, the TCRdb D assignment of TRBD1 cannot be verified. The material sequenced was blood. The receptor comes from a human donor with ulcerative colitis or Crohn's disease, or a healthy co-twin of an affected twin (not recorded which). The CDR3 loop is CASSLPQGGGTDTQYF.